Presented here are 16 T cell receptor beta chains from one specimen sequenced in a study of CD8+CD57+ T cells in acquired aplastic anemia (dated by TCRdb to between 2018 and 2020). Sequencer: Illumina HiSeq 2000. Genomic DNA was used as template for profiling of TCR beta VDJ combinations and CDR3 sequences. TCRdb trimmed the raw reads at Q25, called clones with MiXCR and kept productive beta chains. Under each unique CDR3 protein, matching rows form one entry showing the most common genes and DNA. The sample yields more than 250,000 distinct CDR3 sequences; roughly three fifths were counted once. The ten largest clones take up less than 10% of the sample. Material: sorted CD4+, CD8+, or CD8+CD57+ T cells (not recorded which) from PBMCs. The receptors here all came from a human donor with severe aplastic anemia or a healthy control (not recorded which).

This clonotype was observed at least ten times. The chain combines TRBV6-5 with TRBJ2-3; possibly TRBD2 for D (5 bases). Germline CDR1 is MNHEY and CDR2 is SVGAGI. V was clipped by 5 bases and J by 6 bases, with 15 bases between them. The CDR3 consists of 14 residues. The CDR3 reads CASSLYMASDTQYF. CDR3 in DNA: TGTGCCAGCAGTCTTTACATGGCTAGCGATACGCAGTATTTT.

The chain carries TRBV9 and TRBJ1-3, with 7 nucleotides matching TRBD1. The V gene end was trimmed by 4 bases and the J gene end by 8 bases; junction bases not matched to a gene: 3. Germline lookup yields CDR1 SGDLS and CDR2 YYNGEE. This CDR3 comprises 12 residues. Here the CDR3 reads CASSRQGDTIYF. CDR3 sequence (DNA): TGTGCCAGCAGCCGACAGGGAGACACCATATATTTT.

This clonotype was observed many times. The rearrangement uses TRBV6-5 and TRBJ1-2, with D hard to call. Germline-derived CDR1 and CDR2 are MNHEY and SVGAGI. Trimming took off 0 bases at V and 0 bases at J, with 8 bases between the two ends. The CDR3 covers 15 residues. Written as DNA, the CDR3 is TGTGCCAGCAGTTACTCTCGACTAGCTAACTATGGCTACACCTTC. Protein sequence: CASSYSRLANYGYTF.

The rearrangement links TRBV19 to TRBJ2-2; possibly TRBD1 for D (6 bases). V lost 9 bases and J 0 bases, leaving 14 bases between the germline ends. The CDR3 runs 15 residues. In germline, CDR1 is LNHDA, CDR2 SQIVND (reference sequence). CDR3: CASRGQGANTGELFF. CDR3 sequence (DNA): TGTGCCAGCAGGGGACAAGGGGCGAACACCGGGGAGCTGTTTTTT.

This sequence joins TRBV7-8 and TRBJ2-1, with D uncertain. There are 12 residues in the CDR3. CDR1 SGHVS and CDR2 FQNEAQ come from the germline V gene. V shed 2 bases and J shed 14 bases, with 13 bases lying between them. The CDR3, as DNA: TGTGCCAGCAGCTTAAACGTCGCCGAGGAGTTCTTC. Amino acid sequence: CASSLNVAEEFF.

This clonotype was recorded at least ten times. The J gene is TRBJ2-5, the V gene TRBV29-1; the match to TRBD2 covers 14 bases. Trimming took 6 bases from V and 4 from J; bases not matched to a gene: 4. The germline V gene encodes CDR1 SQVTM and CDR2 ANQGSEA. This CDR3 is 14 amino acids long. The CDR3 loop reads CSVGTSGGGETQYF. In nucleotides, the CDR3 is TGCAGCGTAGGGACTAGCGGGGGTGGAGAGACCCAGTACTTC. The entire variable domain, with the rest obtained from reference TRBV29-1 and TRBJ2-5, is as follows: SAVISQKPSRDICQRGTSLTIQCQVDSQVTMMFWYRQQPGQSLTLIATANQGSEATYESGFVIDKFPISRPNLTFSTLTVSNMSPEDSSIYLCSVGTSGGGETQYFGPGTRLLVL.

This clonotype appeared many times. The V and J genes are TRBV5-1 and TRBJ1-2; D is unclear. Germline V gene lookup returns CDR1 SGHRS and CDR2 YFSETQ. The CDR3 is 13 amino acids. V was shortened by 1 base and J by 6 bases, with 10 bases between the two germline ends. The CDR3 spells CASSLRAGDGYTF. CDR3 coding DNA: TGCGCCAGCAGCTTGCGCGCGGGAGATGGCTACACCTTC.

This clonotype was detected many times. The genes are TRBV6-2 or TRBV6-3 and TRBJ1-1, with D unclear. This CDR3 has 16 residues. V lost 0 bases, J lost 2 bases, and 13 bases lay in between. Germline V gene data show CDR1 as MNHEY and CDR2 as SVGEGT. CDR3 protein: CASSYSIGPGNTEAFF. The DNA of the CDR3 is TGTGCCAGCAGTTACTCGATTGGTCCAGGAAACACTGAAGCTTTCTTT.

The chain has TRBV7-9 and TRBJ1-4, with D perhaps matching TRBD1 (5 bases). This CDR3 region has 14 residues. V was trimmed by 5 bases and J by 10 bases, leaving 17 bases between them. Germline V gene lookup returns CDR1 SEHNR and CDR2 FQNEAQ (reference sequence). The CDR3 is CASSPPREGRKLFF. CDR3 in DNA: TGTGCCAGCAGCCCACCCCGAGAGGGACGAAAACTGTTTTTT.

The rearrangement joins TRBV2 to TRBJ2-7; no clear D gene. The V end lost 6 bases, the J end lost 1 base, and 16 bases lay between the germline ends. This CDR3 spans 15 amino acids. Germline V lookup: CDR1 SNHLY, CDR2 FYNNEI. DNA of the CDR3: TGTGCCAGCAGCCCGGACCACGCACGTTCCTACGAGCAGTACTTC. Translating it yields CASSPDHARSYEQYF.

The J gene is TRBJ2-7, the V gene TRBV5-4, with 10 bases matching TRBD1. The germline gives CDR1 SGHNT, CDR2 YYREEE (reference sequence). The CDR3 is 15 residues long. The V and J ends lost 5 bases and 4 bases, in that order; junction bases with no gene match: 9. CDR3 sequence (DNA): TGTGCCAGCAGAGCAGACAGGGGGCCTGCATACGAGCAGTACTTC. This encodes CASRADRGPAYEQYF.

This chain connects TRBV2 to TRBJ2-5, with a tentative D call TRBD2 (6 bases). The germline gives CDR1 SNHLY, CDR2 FYNNEI. CDR3 length: 11 amino acids. Trimming removed 7 bases from V and 9 bases from J, with 12 bases in between. The CDR3 bases are TGTGCCAGCACTACTAGCAGCCCCCAGTACTTC. Protein sequence: CASTTSSPQYF.

In the case of this clonotype: A junction boundary mismatches the germline segment, possibly from a read error. The chain has TRBV5-8 and TRBJ1-2, with D possibly TRBD1 on 5 matching bases. This CDR3 is 17 amino acids long. Germline CDR1 is SGHTS and CDR2 is YDEGEE. The CDR3 spells CASSSPGVIYEQGGYTF. CDR3 nucleotides: TGTGCCAGCAGCTCACCCGGGGTTATCTACGAGCAGGGTGGCTACACCTTT. Full variable domain (remainder filled in from reference TRBV5-8 and TRBJ1-2): EAGVTQSPTHLIKTRGQQATLRCSPISGHTSVYWYQQALGLGLQFLLWYDEGEERNRGNFPPRFSGRQFPNYSSELNVNALELEDSALYLCASSSPGVIYEQGGYTFGSGTRLTVV.

This clonotype was observed at least ten times. The chain has TRBV10-3 and TRBJ2-5, with D unclear. Germline V gives CDR1 ENHRY, CDR2 SYGVKD. Trimming shortened V by 8 bases and J by 0 bases, and 7 bases separated the two germline ends. The CDR3 sequence is 12 residues long. CDR3 sequence (DNA): TGTGCCATCGCCCCGAACCAAGAGACCCAGTACTTC. It encodes CAIAPNQETQYF.

This clonotype was counted at least ten times. This rearrangement joins TRBV20-1 to TRBJ1-5; D perhaps matches TRBD1 (6 bases). There are 16 residues in the CDR3. Trimming left V 5 bases short and J 4 bases short, with 21 bases between. The germline V gene encodes CDR1 DFQATT and CDR2 SNEGSKA (reference sequence). The CDR3: CSAPNPIGQHNQPQHF. CDR3 DNA: TGCAGTGCTCCGAACCCCATCGGACAGCATAATCAGCCCCAGCATTTT.

The rearrangement joins TRBV7-2 to TRBJ1-2; TRBD1 agrees at 7 bases. Germline V gives CDR1 SGHTA, CDR2 FQGNSA. This CDR3 is built from 16 residues. The V gene end was trimmed by 6 bases and the J gene end by 5 bases; junction bases not matched to a gene: 15. DNA of the CDR3: TGTGCCAGCAGACCCCTACCGGGACAGTCTCATTATGGCTACACCTTC. The encoded protein is CASRPLPGQSHYGYTF.